The TCR beta chain described here comes from a study of T-cell memory formation after mild COVID-19. MiXCR, run by TCRdb on the 5' RACE reads, gives a single entry per CDR3 protein. The repertoire holds 100,000 or so distinct CDR3 sequences, with roughly 10% as singletons. Whole-study results and caveats: SARS-CoV-2 specificity of second-wave clones peaking day 37 was unconfirmed.

This clonotype was recorded a few times. Its antigen is undetermined. The sample was PBMCs or a T cell subset sorted from them (not recorded which). The source of this sequence is a young man who had mild COVID-19 (a few samples of this study predate the infection). Cell type and time point are not known.

The CDR3 protein is CASSSTGMMNSPLHF. The DNA for the CDR3 is TGTGCCAGCAGCTCGACAGGGATGATGAATTCACCCCTCCACTTT. The chain has TRBV7-9 and TRBJ1-6, with 7 bases identical to TRBD1. With V trimmed by 4 bases and J by 7 bases, 7 bases remained unmatched. Germline CDR1 SEHNR, CDR2 FQNEAQ (reference sequence). The CDR3 is made up of 15 amino acids.